The 20 T cell receptor beta chains reported below all come from one sample, sequenced in a study of blood T cell repertoires in COVID-19. This table comes from immunoSEQ multiplex PCR, and its TCRdb copy is limited to in-frame clones, with some not included. The table includes 45,000 or so clones, around 83% detected once. The sequencing sample was made of peripheral blood. Receptors originate from a middle-aged man with active COVID-19.

The J gene is TRBJ1-2, the V gene TRBV9, with D possibly matching TRBD1 (6 bases). The V end lost 1 base, the J end lost 4 bases, and 14 bases lay between the germline ends. The CDR3 length is 15 residues. From germline, CDR1 is SGDLS and CDR2 YYNGEE. The CDR3 nucleotides are TGTGCCAGCAGCGTAAGAGGGGGGGCGCCCTATGGCTACACCTTC. Residues: CASSVRGGAPYGYTF.

The chain employs TRBV27 and TRBJ2-7, with 9 bases aligning to TRBD2. J gave up 4 bases and V 5 bases, and 12 bases lay outside the gene matches. The CDR3 totals 16 residues. Per the germline V gene, CDR1 is MNHEY and CDR2 is SMNVEV (reference sequence). CDR3 sequence: CASSQIAGAAPYEQYF. The CDR3 region has the DNA TGTGCCAGCAGTCAAATAGCGGGAGCGGCCCCTTACGAGCAGTACTTC.

The chain carries TRBV24-1 and TRBJ1-4, with D maybe TRBD1 (6 bases). Trimming took 3 bases from V and 6 from J, leaving 13 bases between them. CDR1 is KGHDR and CDR2 is SFDVKD in the germline V gene. The CDR3 sequence is 15 residues long. The chain's CDR3 is CATSDHTEGDEKLFF. The CDR3 DNA reads as TGTGCCACCAGTGATCATACAGAGGGGGATGAAAAACTGTTTTTT.

The chain uses TRBV28 and TRBJ2-5, with TRBD1 as a possible D gene (6 bases). Between the trimmed V and J ends, which lost 5 bases and 0 bases, there was a span of 19 bases. The CDR3 runs 17 residues. Germline loops: CDR1 MDHEN, CDR2 SYDVKM. CDR3 DNA: TGTGCCAGCAGTCCCCGGACAGATATTATGTACCAAGAGACCCAGTACTTC. Translating gives CASSPRTDIMYQETQYF.

This clone was seen once. CDR3 residues: CASSFPAGGTDTQYF. The CDR3 DNA sequence: TGTGCCAGCAGCTTTCCAGCGGGAGGGACAGATACGCAGTATTTT. The rearrangement uses TRBV13 and TRBJ2-3; 10 positions agree with TRBD2. Trimming removed 3 bases from V and 3 bases from J; junction bases left unmatched: 3. This CDR3 region has 15 residues. CDR1 is PRHDT, CDR2 FYEKMQ, per germline (reference sequence).

The chain combines TRBV24-1 with TRBJ1-5; 10 positions match TRBD1. The junction had 8 bases not matched to a gene; V was cut back by 4 bases and J by 6 bases. Germline CDR1 KGHDR, CDR2 SFDVKD. The CDR3 covers 16 residues. CDR3 coding DNA: TGTGCCACCAGTGACCCTGGGACAGGGGCGGCTCAGCCCCAGCATTTT. This sequence encodes CATSDPGTGAAQPQHF.

The genes are TRBV5-1 and TRBJ2-7; D might be TRBD1 (5 bases). V was shortened by 5 bases and J by 3 bases, with 21 bases between the two germline ends. Looked up from germline, CDR1 is SGHRS and CDR2 is YFSETQ. The CDR3 totals 16 residues. CDR3 in amino acids: CASRLSPAVGDYEQYF. The CDR3 DNA reads as TGCGCCAGCAGACTCTCCCCCGCCGTAGGGGACTACGAGCAGTACTTC. Using reference TRBV5-1 and TRBJ2-7 for the parts outside the CDR3, the full variable domain is KAGVTQTPRYLIKTRGQQVTLSCSPISGHRSVSWYQQTPGQGLQFLFEYFSETQRNKGNFPGRFSGRQFSNSRSEMNVSTLELGDSALYLCASRLSPAVGDYEQYFGPGTRLTVT.

The chain uses TRBV27 and TRBJ2-5; TRBD2 matches at 7 bases. Germline CDR1 and CDR2: MNHEY and SMNVEV (reference sequence). The V segment lost 5 bases and the J segment 2 bases; nucleotides outside the gene matches: 5. This CDR3 is built from 14 residues. The CDR3 protein is CASSPRGLQETQYF. CDR3 nucleotides: TGTGCCAGCAGTCCGAGGGGACTACAAGAGACCCAGTACTTC.

The chain uses TRBV18 and TRBJ1-1; D is undetermined. The CDR3 contains 15 residues. The germline gives CDR1 KGHSH, CDR2 LQKENI. Trimming stripped 6 bases from V and 1 base from J, with 15 bases between. The CDR3 is CASSPGGRQNTEAFF. The CDR3 DNA reads TGTGCCAGCTCGCCAGGAGGGCGGCAGAACACTGAAGCTTTCTTT.

This chain connects TRBV5-1 to TRBJ1-1, with 7 bases matching TRBD1. Per the germline V gene, CDR1 is SGHRS and CDR2 is YFSETQ. The J segment lost 1 base and the V segment lost 4 bases, leaving 7 bases of the junction unmatched. The CDR3 extends over 15 amino acids. The CDR3, as DNA: TGCGCCAGCAGCGTCCGACAGGGCGCGAACACTGAAGCTTTCTTT. Residues: CASSVRQGANTEAFF.

V is TRBV30 and J is TRBJ1-1, with TRBD1 as a possible D gene (5 bases). This CDR3 contains 12 residues. V lost 6 bases to trimming and J lost 3 bases, with 11 bases between them. The germline V gene has CDR1 GTSNPN and CDR2 SVGIG (reference sequence). Written as DNA, the CDR3 is TGTGCCTGTTGGCGGGGGGACACTGAAGCTTTCTTT. Translated, it gives CACWRGDTEAFF.

The chain is built from TRBV5-1 and TRBJ2-1; 14 nucleotides line up with TRBD2. This CDR3 has 19 amino acids. Germline V lookup: CDR1 SGHRS, CDR2 YFSETQ. V lost 3 bases to trimming and J lost 5 bases; unmatched junction nucleotides: 13. CDR3 sequence: CASSSPKPGLAGEDNEQFF. The CDR3 DNA reads TGCGCCAGCAGCTCGCCCAAGCCGGGACTAGCGGGAGAGGACAATGAGCAGTTCTTC.

This rearrangement joins TRBV7-7 to TRBJ2-3, with 10 bases that match TRBD2. With 1 base clipped from V and 4 bases from J, the junction kept 11 bases outside the gene matches. The CDR3 runs 18 residues. Germline assignment: CDR1 SSHAT and CDR2 FNYEAQ (reference sequence). CDR3 protein: CASSLEARASGRADTQYF. As DNA, the CDR3 is TGTGCCAGCAGCTTAGAGGCCCGGGCTAGCGGGAGAGCAGATACGCAGTATTTT.

The V gene is TRBV4-2, the J gene TRBJ2-1; 8 nucleotides line up with TRBD2. Germline trimming cut 0 bases from V and 3 bases from J; bases unmatched to any gene: 4. The length of the CDR3 is 16 residues. CDR1 and CDR2 (germline): LGHNA, YNFKEQ. The CDR3 is CASSQDRGTSYNEQFF. CDR3 bases: TGTGCCAGCAGCCAAGACCGGGGGACTAGCTACAATGAGCAGTTCTTC.

This clone showed up just a few times. This chain links TRBV7-3 with TRBJ2-1, with 8 bases aligning to TRBD1. With 5 bases clipped from V and 6 bases from J, the junction kept 9 bases outside the gene matches. Germline assignment: CDR1 SGHTA and CDR2 FQGTGA. This CDR3 contains 15 residues. The CDR3 DNA reads as TGTGCCAGCAGCCACGGACAGGGCGAGGGCAATGAGCAGTTCTTC. This codes for CASSHGQGEGNEQFF.

V is TRBV6-5 and J is TRBJ1-4; the D gene is possibly TRBD1 (5 bases). The CDR3 runs to 14 residues. Trimming cost V 6 bases and J 4 bases, with 12 bases left between them. CDR1 and CDR2 (germline): MNHEY, SVGAGI. The CDR3 DNA reads as TGTGCCAGCAGGATGACAGCCCGTAATGAAAAACTGTTTTTT. Translating gives CASRMTARNEKLFF.

The chain combines TRBV2 with TRBJ1-2, with D possibly being TRBD1 (5 bases). Germline CDR1 SNHLY, CDR2 FYNNEI. Trimming took 4 bases from V and 0 from J, leaving 15 bases between them. CDR3 length: 16 amino acids. CDR3 bases: TGTGCCAGCAGTGTGGTAGGAGGGACCGCTAACTATGGCTACACCTTC. It translates to CASSVVGGTANYGYTF.

The V and J genes are TRBV3-1 (or the pseudogene TRBV3-2) and TRBJ2-6, with TRBD2 matching over 11 bases. The CDR3 consists of 20 residues. Germline CDR1 is LGHDT and CDR2 is YNNKEL (reference sequence). V shed 2 bases and J 0 bases; nucleotides not matched to a gene: 9. CDR3 amino acids: CASSQKVPGLAVSGANVLTF. DNA for the CDR3: TGTGCCAGCAGCCAAAAAGTCCCGGGACTAGCGGTCTCTGGGGCCAACGTCCTGACTTTC.

The chain uses TRBV27 and TRBJ1-1, with D maybe TRBD1 (6 bases). V dropped 6 bases and J dropped 4 bases, with 9 bases sitting between them. Germline-derived CDR1 and CDR2 are MNHEY and SMNVEV (reference sequence). The CDR3 is 12 amino acids. For the CDR3, the DNA is TGTGCCAGCAGACGAGGGGGCACTGAAGCTTTCTTT. Its protein product is CASRRGGTEAFF.

The chain carries TRBV28 and TRBJ2-6; D remains ambiguous. The germline V gene encodes CDR1 MDHEN and CDR2 SYDVKM. This CDR3 has 19 residues. V dropped 1 base and J dropped 4 bases, with 20 bases sitting between them. The CDR3 reads CASSLYPILPWSGANVLTF. The CDR3 DNA is TGTGCCAGCAGTTTATATCCGATACTGCCATGGTCCGGGGCCAACGTCCTGACTTTC. The full variable domain, completed using reference TRBV28 and TRBJ2-6, is DVKVTQSSRYLVKRTGEKVFLECVQDMDHENMFWYRQDPGLGLRLIYFSYDVKMKEKGDIPEGYSVSREKKERFSLILESASTNQTSMYLCASSLYPILPWSGANVLTFGAGSRLTVL.